This T cell receptor (beta chain) was captured in a study of glioma-infiltrating T cells. This clonotype was counted once. Its antigen is unidentified. Using RNA template, CDR3s of TCR alpha and beta were amplified with iRepertoire arm-PCR. MiXCR, run by TCRdb on the multiplex PCR reads, gives a single entry per CDR3 protein. The profile shows 300,000 to 400,000 distinct CDR3 sequences, around 45% of them singletons. Germline CDR1 reads LNHDA; CDR2 reads SQIVND (reference sequence). V dropped 3 bases and J dropped 3 bases, with 11 bases sitting between them. This CDR3 region has 14 residues. Regarding the study as a whole: A blood CDR3 motif signature was depleted in highly divergent patients. Above-expected tissue-blood divergence occurred in all gliomas, most in low-grade ones.

The sequencing input was glioma tissue, nonneoplastic brain tissue, or PBMCs (not recorded which). This receptor was identified in a human donor with low-grade glioma or glioblastoma, undergoing nonglioma brain surgery, or in good health (not recorded which). This chain connects TRBV19 to TRBJ1-2; D unresolved. The CDR3 bases are TGTGCCAGTAGTATTTACAGATTCCACTATGGCTACACCTTC. Amino acid sequence: CASSIYRFHYGYTF.